This T cell receptor beta chain was identified during a study of blood T cell repertoires in COVID-19. CDR3 size: 15 residues. Per germline, CDR1 SGHTA and CDR2 FQGNSA. V was pared by 5 bases and J by 5 bases, with 3 bases of the junction left unmatched. Under the authors' procedure: The assay estimated nucleated cells by amplifying reference gene primers. Clones were read by immunoSEQ multiplex PCR, and TCRdb kept only the in-frame ones, dropping some. That table supplies the V and J calls and clone size; D and trimming were determined from the DNA. The data show around 140,000 clones, with 81% seen just once and approximately 8.7% held by the top ten.

The J gene is TRBJ2-3, the V gene TRBV7-2; 14 nucleotides match TRBD2. The sequence derives from a woman aged 55-69 years with active or convalescent COVID-19. The source material was peripheral blood. The CDR3 region is CASSRGLAGGDTQYF. In nucleotides, the CDR3 is TGTGCCAGCAGCAGAGGACTAGCGGGGGGAGATACGCAGTATTTT.